This TCR beta chain was identified in a study of T cell responses to AZD1222 COVID-19 vaccine. Remarks on this clone: Its antigen is as yet unknown.

The table came from immunoSEQ multiplex PCR; TCRdb's copy has only in-frame clones and leaves some out. The table lists more than 70,000 clones, approximately 88% of them singletons. Study results and limitations: Spike was spanned by vaccine-associated CD4 TCRs, which were dominant at 160-218 and 743-854.

V dropped 5 bases and J dropped 0; count of bases not matched to a gene: 5. Germline lookup yields CDR1 PRHDT and CDR2 FYEKMQ (reference sequence). This CDR3 comprises 16 residues. The sample in question was peripheral blood, obtained on day 0 of AZD1222 vaccination. This chain joins TRBV13 and TRBJ1-1; the match to TRBD1 covers 11 bases. The sequence derives from an adult in good health. CDR3 amino acids: CASSPRDRGLNTEAFF. The CDR3 coding sequence is TGTGCCAGCAGCCCCAGGGACAGGGGGTTGAACACTGAAGCTTTCTTT.